The 10 T cell receptor beta chains reported below all come from one sample, sequenced in a study of T cells in women clearing cervical HPV infection. Clones were read by immunoSEQ multiplex PCR, and TCRdb kept only the in-frame ones, dropping some. The table for this sample gives roughly 35,000 clones. Sequencing was done on a sample of blood buffy coat. The receptors shown here come from a woman between 18 and 70 years old with a cervical HPV16 infection that either progressed to CIN3+ or cleared (not recorded which).

Points on this clone: The read ends 3 residues shy of where the CDR3 ends; the end is completed using the germline J gene. The chain couples TRBV6-2 or TRBV6-3 to TRBJ2-2; 8 bases are shared with TRBD2. The CDR3 spans 17 residues. Trimming at V came to 0 bases and at J to 4 bases, leaving 7 bases not matched to a gene. CDR1 is MNHEY and CDR2 is SVGEGT in the germline V gene. This CDR3 reads CASSYSFAGGSTGELFF. The sequenced CDR3 bases are TGTGCCAGCAGTTACTCGTTCGCGGGGGGTAGCACCGGGGAG.

To note about this clone: From the germline J gene comes the end of the CDR3, since the read stops 3 residues before it. The genes are TRBV30 and TRBJ1-4, with D possibly matching TRBD1 (6 bases). The germline V gene has CDR1 GTSNPN and CDR2 SVGIG (reference sequence). The CDR3 consists of 13 residues. The DNA read from the CDR3 is TGTGCCTGGAGTGTACTGGACAGTTCACCA. Translated: CAWSVLDSSP. In full, the CDR3 reads CAWSVLDSSPLFF.

About this clone: The sequenced fragment ends 3 residues before the CDR3 boundary, so the rest is inferred from the germline J gene. The chain employs TRBV5-1 and TRBJ2-3, with 7 bases that match TRBD1. CDR1 is SGHRS and CDR2 is YFSETQ in the germline V gene. This CDR3 has 18 amino acids. Incomplete CDR3 DNA: TGCGCCAGCAGCTCTGGACAGGCCCCACTCCTTGGGGAAGAGACG. The encoded protein is CASSSGQAPLLGEET. The whole CDR3 protein is CASSSGQAPLLGEETQYF.

As to this clone: One end of the junction varies from germline; a read error may be responsible. The CDR3 is cut off 3 residues early in the read; its end comes from the germline J gene. The V gene is TRBV4-2, the J gene TRBJ2-2; TRBD2 aligns across 8 bases. Germline V CDR1 and CDR2: LGHNA, YNFKEQ. The CDR3 runs 16 residues. This chain's CDR3 is CASSQDRSGGPGELFF. Incomplete CDR3 DNA: TGCGCCAGCAGCCAGGACCGCTCGGGGGGGCCCGGGGAG.

This clone counts as medium-sized (0.01 to 0.1%) by frequency. The read gets to within 3 residues of the CDR3 end, and the germline J gene fills in the rest. V is TRBV7-8 and J is TRBJ1-6; a possible D gene is TRBD1 (5 bases). Germline CDR1 SGHVS, CDR2 FQNEAQ. The CDR3 has 16 amino acids. V lost 5 bases to trimming and J lost 6 bases, with 17 bases between them. CDR3 loop: CASSAGLHGGNSPLHF. CDR3 DNA, as far as it was read: TGTGCCAGCAGCGCGGGCCTCCACGGGGGTAATTCACCC.

A remark on this clone: An end of the junction differs from the germline gene, which may be a read error. The CDR3 is cut off 3 residues early in the read; its end comes from the germline J gene. The rearrangement links TRBV30 to TRBJ1-3, with a weak D call TRBD1 (5 bases). Looked up from germline, CDR1 is GTSNPN and CDR2 is SVGIG (reference sequence). There are 12 residues in the CDR3. The CDR3: CASRGSGNTIYF. Partial CDR3 DNA: TGTGCCTCGAGGGGCTCTGGAAACACT.

About this clone: The read ends 3 residues early relative to the CDR3; the germline J gene fills the gap. The chain joins TRBV7-2 to TRBJ2-2, with unresolved D. From germline, CDR1 is SGHTA and CDR2 FQGNSA. This CDR3 has 15 amino acids. The CDR3 protein is CASSLLGELDEKLFF. CDR3 DNA, as far as it was read: TGTGCCAGCAGCTTATTGGGCGAATTGGATGAAAAG.

Comment on this clone: The read falls 3 residues short of the CDR3 end, and the missing part is taken from the germline J gene. The chain joins TRBV20-1 to TRBJ2-2; 15 bases are shared with TRBD2. V shed 0 bases and J 4 bases; nucleotides not matched to a gene: 12. CDR3 length: 20 amino acids. The germline V gene has CDR1 DFQATT and CDR2 SNEGSKA (reference sequence). The CDR3 spells CSARDQRGLAGGRSTGELFF. The sequenced CDR3 bases are TGCAGTGCTAGAGATCAACGGGGACTAGCGGGGGGCCGTAGCACCGGGGAG.

In the case of this clone: The observed sequence ends 3 residues before the CDR3 terminus, with the missing tail filled in from the germline J gene. The chain links TRBV29-1 to TRBJ2-2; no clear D gene. This CDR3 is 12 amino acids long. Germline values: CDR1 SQVTM, CDR2 ANQGSEA. The V gene lost 7 bases and the J gene lost 2 bases, with 8 bases spanning the gap. The CDR3 spells CSARSNTGELFF. The CDR3 DNA, read in part, is TGCAGCGCCAGGTCAAACACCGGGGAG.

Partial CDR3 DNA: TGTGCCAGCAGCTCCCAGGGCCAACAAGAGACC. Its translation is CASSSQGQQET. The CDR3 reads in full as CASSSQGQQETQYF. This chain joins TRBV11-1 and TRBJ2-5; TRBD1 might be the D (5 bases). The read halts 3 residues ahead of the CDR3 end, with the missing end drawn from the germline J gene. The V gene's germline CDR1 is SGHAT and CDR2 FQDESV (reference sequence). The CDR3 has 14 residues. The germline V and J ends were trimmed by 4 bases and 2 bases, with 11 bases remaining between them.